This entry concerns a single T cell receptor beta chain. Its antigen remains unidentified. A single record per CDR3 protein comes from TCRdb applying MiXCR to the RACE reads. The repertoire has more than 80,000 distinct CDR3 sequences, 10% to 12% of them found once; the top ten carry under 4.5%. The data were taken from a study of human T cells and chemical hapten exposure. At the level of the study: Sensitization used 2% DPC on around 2 cm by around 2 cm upper inner arm skin. Patch tests of 0.01% DPC on the upper back were read at 6 days.

Time point of the sample: patch test 3, about 24 weeks after DPC sensitization. The treatment is: therapeutic diphenylcyclopropenone sensitization with weekly scalp DPC. The total RNA was obtained from whole blood that was not fractionated. Overall study findings and caveats: Unchanged with DPC sensitization were TCRs above 1 in 1000 frequency.

The specimen comprised whole blood, sampled in connection with sensitization to the hapten diphenylcyclopropenone (DPC). The clonotype was recovered from a woman between 50 and 59 years old with alopecia areata. Some clones in this sample may be carry-over from other donors' samples.

The CDR3 DNA is TGTGCCAGCACGCGCGCTAGCGGCCTCTACGAGCAGTACTTC. This sequence encodes CASTRASGLYEQYF. The chain couples TRBV7-8 to TRBJ2-7; 7 bases map to TRBD2. Germline CDR1 is SGHVS and CDR2 is FQNEAQ. The CDR3 covers 14 residues. V trimming: 7 bases; J trimming: 3 bases; junction bases outside the gene matches: 9.